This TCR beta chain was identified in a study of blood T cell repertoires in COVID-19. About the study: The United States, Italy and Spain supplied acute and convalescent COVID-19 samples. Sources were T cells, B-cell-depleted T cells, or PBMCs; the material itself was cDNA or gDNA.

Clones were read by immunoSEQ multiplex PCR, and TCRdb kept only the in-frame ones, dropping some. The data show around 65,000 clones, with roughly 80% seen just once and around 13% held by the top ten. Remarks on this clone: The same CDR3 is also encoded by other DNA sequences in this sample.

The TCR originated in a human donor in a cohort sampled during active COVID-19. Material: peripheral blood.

In DNA, the CDR3 is TGTGCCAGCAGCCACCGGGGTAGCAATCAGCCCCAGCATTTT. It specifies CASSHRGSNQPQHF. The chain uses TRBV3-1 (or the pseudogene TRBV3-2) and TRBJ1-5; no clear D. CDR1 and CDR2 from the germline V gene are LGHDT and YNNKEL (reference sequence). CDR3 length equals 14 residues. V was cut by 3 bases and J by 0 bases, with 6 bases left in between.